Shown below are 31 T cell receptor beta chains from a single sample sequenced in a study of response to subunit inactivated influenza vaccine. MiXCR, run by TCRdb on the RT-PCR reads, gives a single entry per CDR3 protein. The profile shows 450,000 to 500,000 distinct CDR3 sequences, about 10% of them singletons. Sequences were derived from PBMCs from blood, sampled roughly 47 days after vaccination. Receptor source: a man aged 50 to 59 who received an inactivated influenza vaccine.

CDR3 coding DNA: TGTGCCAGCAGTCCCCGCTGGGGGCGACGTCGGAATTCACCCCTCCACTTT. Its protein is CASSPRWGRRRNSPLHF. The chain is built from TRBV28 and TRBJ1-6, with D perhaps TRBD1 (6 bases). The germline V and J ends were trimmed by 5 bases and 7 bases, with 21 bases remaining between them. The CDR3 is 17 amino acids. The germline V gene has CDR1 MDHEN and CDR2 SYDVKM.

This clonotype was picked up a small number of times. The rearrangement joins TRBV27 to TRBJ1-2; TRBD1 matches at 9 bases. Germline V CDR1 and CDR2: MNHEY, SMNVEV (reference sequence). The CDR3 runs to 15 residues. V lost 0 bases, J lost 7 bases, and 6 bases stayed unmatched. The CDR3 region is CASSLSGTGGAGYTF. CDR3 DNA sequence: TGTGCCAGCAGTTTATCGGGTACAGGGGGCGCTGGCTACACCTTC.

This clonotype was seen more than once but under ten times. The chain uses TRBV7-2 and TRBJ2-7, with D maybe TRBD1 (5 bases). Germline-derived CDR1 and CDR2 are SGHTA and FQGNSA. This CDR3 comprises 16 residues. The germline V and J ends were trimmed by 2 bases and 1 base, with 15 bases remaining between them. CDR3 in amino acids: CASSLFSGSASYEQYF. The CDR3 DNA reads TGTGCCAGCAGCTTATTTTCAGGGTCCGCTTCCTACGAGCAGTACTTC.

This chain joins TRBV6-5 and TRBJ2-1; D might be TRBD2 (7 bases). V gave up 0 bases and J gave up 4 bases, with 19 bases separating them. This CDR3 is built from 18 residues. Germline CDR1 MNHEY, CDR2 SVGAGI. The CDR3 sequence: CASSYSGLGQRLYNEQFF. The CDR3 coding sequence is TGTGCCAGCAGTTACTCAGGACTAGGACAGAGACTTTACAATGAGCAGTTCTTC.

The chain recombines TRBV30 with TRBJ1-1, with D possibly being TRBD1 (5 bases). CDR3 length: 13 amino acids. Trimming took off 4 bases at V and 3 bases at J, with 12 bases between the two ends. The germline gives CDR1 GTSNPN, CDR2 SVGIG (reference sequence). CDR3 residues: CAWKWGVDTEAFF. In DNA form, the CDR3 reads TGTGCCTGGAAGTGGGGGGTTGACACTGAAGCTTTCTTT.

This chain uses TRBV7-6 with TRBJ2-5, with a possible D match to TRBD1 (5 bases). Germline V gene sequence: CDR1 SGHVS, CDR2 FNYEAQ. Between the trimmed V and J ends, which lost 4 bases and 2 bases, there was a span of 17 bases. The CDR3 length is 16 residues. The CDR3 DNA follows: TGTGCCAGCAGCTGGGGCCGGACGGTAGCTCAAGAGACCCAGTACTTC. Its protein product is CASSWGRTVAQETQYF.

This clonotype was counted a few times. This chain uses TRBV9 with TRBJ1-5; D is ambiguous. The CDR3 covers 13 residues. Trimming removed 0 bases from V and 7 bases from J, with 8 bases in between. Germline CDR1 is SGDLS and CDR2 is YYNGEE. This CDR3 reads CASSVDGYQPQHF. The DNA for the CDR3 is TGTGCCAGCAGCGTAGACGGGTACCAGCCCCAGCATTTT.

There are a few counts of this clonotype. The chain recombines TRBV6-5 with TRBJ2-1; D call uncertain. V lost 5 bases, J lost 7 bases, and 21 bases lay in between. CDR1 is MNHEY and CDR2 is SVGAGI in the germline V gene. This CDR3 comprises 16 residues. CDR3 amino acids: CASSNLRTASGNEQFF. In nucleotides, the CDR3 is TGTGCCAGCAGTAACCTGCGGACGGCTAGTGGAAATGAGCAGTTCTTC.

This clonotype has just a few counts. This CDR3 is CASSLGGLAGGLSYNEQFF. The CDR3 nucleotides read TGCGCCAGCAGCTTGGGGGGACTAGCGGGAGGCCTCTCCTACAATGAGCAGTTCTTC. The chain uses TRBV5-1 and TRBJ2-1; 15 positions match TRBD2. This CDR3 contains 19 residues. The J segment lost 0 bases and the V segment lost 0 bases, leaving 4 bases of the junction unmatched. Germline CDR1 is SGHRS and CDR2 is YFSETQ.

This clonotype showed up just a few times. The rearrangement joins TRBV4-1 to TRBJ1-5, with TRBD1 matching 9 bases. V lost 4 bases and J lost 7; bases outside the gene matches: 5. The CDR3 contains 14 residues. Germline V gene sequence: CDR1 MGHRA, CDR2 YSYEKL. The CDR3 nucleotides are TGCGCCAGCAGCCTACAGGGGGCCAAACAGCCCCAGCATTTT. It encodes CASSLQGAKQPQHF.

This clonotype has just a few counts. The chain carries TRBV4-1 and TRBJ2-2; 11 bases are a match to TRBD2. The trim removed 0 bases at V and 6 bases at J, leaving 12 bases unmatched. The CDR3 extends over 19 amino acids. Germline lookup yields CDR1 MGHRA and CDR2 YSYEKL. CDR3 sequence reads: CASSQDLLVAGGPAGELFF. For the CDR3, the DNA is TGCGCCAGCAGCCAAGATCTATTGGTAGCGGGGGGGCCGGCCGGGGAGCTGTTTTTT.

The sample holds a few counts of this clonotype. The chain recombines TRBV4-2 with TRBJ2-7; the match to TRBD2 covers 10 bases. Trimming at V came to 0 bases and at J to 3 bases, leaving 5 bases not matched to a gene. This CDR3 has 16 residues. The germline V gene has CDR1 LGHNA and CDR2 YNFKEQ. The CDR3 sequence: CASSQDTASGSYEQYF. The CDR3 DNA sequence: TGTGCCAGCAGCCAAGATACAGCTAGCGGGAGCTACGAGCAGTACTTC.

This chain joins TRBV28 and TRBJ2-7, with D perhaps TRBD2 (6 bases). There are 15 residues in the CDR3. CDR1 MDHEN and CDR2 SYDVKM come from the germline V gene. V lost 5 bases, J lost 1 base, and 15 bases lay in between. CDR3 amino acids: CASSKPGLISYEQYF. The CDR3, as DNA: TGTGCCAGCAGTAAACCGGGACTGATATCCTACGAGCAGTACTTC.

The chain combines TRBV7-8 with TRBJ1-2; D remains unclear. Trimming removed 5 bases from V and 4 bases from J, with 17 bases in between. This CDR3 spans 15 amino acids. CDR1 is SGHVS, CDR2 FQNEAQ, per germline. The chain's CDR3 is CASSPKGGLSYGYTF. The CDR3, as DNA: TGTGCCAGCAGCCCGAAAGGAGGCTTGAGCTATGGCTACACCTTC.

V gene TRBV7-2 combines with J gene TRBJ2-7; D is uncertain. CDR1 is SGHTA, CDR2 FQGNSA, per germline. V was pared by 0 bases and J by 3 bases, with 9 bases between. This CDR3 has 14 amino acids. CDR3 amino acids: CASSLALGYYEQYF. The CDR3 bases are TGTGCCAGCAGCTTAGCGCTAGGATACTACGAGCAGTACTTC.

This sequence joins TRBV5-1 and TRBJ1-6; weak D call: TRBD1 (6 bases). Germline V gene sequence: CDR1 SGHRS, CDR2 YFSETQ. V was cut by 8 bases and J by 0 bases, with 15 bases left in between. The CDR3 is 16 amino acids. The CDR3 DNA reads as TGCGCCAGTCAACAGGGCGTCTACTCCTATAATTCACCCCTCCACTTT. It encodes CASQQGVYSYNSPLHF.

This chain uses TRBV5-5 with TRBJ2-1, with D perhaps being TRBD1 or TRBD2 (5 bases each). The CDR3 has 14 residues. CDR1 SGHKS and CDR2 YYEKEE come from the germline V gene (reference sequence). V lost 2 bases and J lost 6, with 12 bases in between. CDR3 nucleotides: TGTGCCAGCAGCTTTGGGGCAGGAGGCAATGAGCAGTTCTTC. Translated: CASSFGAGGNEQFF.

This clonotype was seen ten or more times. This chain uses TRBV29-1 with TRBJ2-3; no clear D gene. The CDR3 spans 14 residues. The V gene's germline CDR1 is SQVTM and CDR2 ANQGSEA. V was shortened by 3 bases and J by 1 base, with 11 bases between the two germline ends. The CDR3 coding sequence is TGCAGCGTTGACCGTGTAAGAGGCACAGATACGCAGTATTTT. Protein sequence: CSVDRVRGTDTQYF.

This clonotype was seen a handful of times. The rearrangement joins TRBV5-1 to TRBJ2-7, with 7 nucleotides matching TRBD1. V lost 4 bases and J lost 1; bases outside the gene matches: 11. This CDR3 comprises 16 residues. Germline V CDR1 and CDR2: SGHRS, YFSETQ. The CDR3 DNA follows: TGCGCCAGCAGCGTGGGATCCGGGACAGCTTCCTACGAGCAGTACTTC. Translating it yields CASSVGSGTASYEQYF.

This clonotype was detected only a few times. J is TRBJ2-1 and V is TRBV5-1; D may be TRBD1 (5 bases). This CDR3 contains 17 residues. V shed 2 bases and J shed 7 bases, with 22 bases lying between them. Germline V gene data show CDR1 as SGHRS and CDR2 as YFSETQ. DNA for the CDR3: TGCGCCAGCAGCTTTTGGGGCAGGGCGATAGATAGGAATGAGCAGTTCTTC. As protein: CASSFWGRAIDRNEQFF.

This clonotype turned up a few times. V is TRBV5-6 and J is TRBJ2-7, with D perhaps given as TRBD1 or TRBD2 (6 bases each). The V gene lost 3 bases and the J gene lost 0 bases, with 13 bases spanning the gap. Germline CDR1 and CDR2: SGHDT and YYEEEE. The CDR3 covers 15 residues. CDR3 coding DNA: TGTGCCAGCAGCTGGGGGGCAGGGGCCTCCTACGAGCAGTACTTC. Amino acid sequence: CASSWGAGASYEQYF. Full variable domain (missing parts from reference TRBV5-6 and TRBJ2-7): DAGVTQSPTHLIKTRGQQVTLRCSPKSGHDTVSWYQQALGQGPQFIFQYYEEEERQRGNFPDRFSGHQFPNYSSELNVNALLLGDSALYLCASSWGAGASYEQYFGPGTRLTVT.

In its sample, this clonotype was seen many times. The rearrangement joins TRBV7-2 to TRBJ2-1, with D possibly being TRBD2 (5 bases). This CDR3 has 13 residues. The V and J ends lost 2 bases and 9 bases respectively, with 11 bases between them. CDR1 SGHTA and CDR2 FQGNSA come from the germline V gene. The CDR3 spells CASSLNLAGEQFF. The CDR3, as DNA: TGTGCCAGCAGCTTAAATCTTGCGGGTGAGCAGTTCTTC.

There are many counts of this clonotype. The rearrangement joins TRBV6-5 to TRBJ1-6, with D perhaps matching TRBD1 (6 bases). The germline V and J ends were trimmed by 0 bases and 8 bases, with 14 bases remaining between them. CDR3 length: 16 amino acids. Looked up from germline, CDR1 is MNHEY and CDR2 is SVGAGI. CDR3 amino acids: CASSYSRGGADSPLHF. As DNA, the CDR3 is TGTGCCAGCAGTTACTCGAGGGGGGGCGCGGATTCACCCCTCCACTTT.

In its sample, this clonotype was seen a few times. The chain has TRBV5-1 and TRBJ2-5, with a possible D match to TRBD1 (5 bases). Germline values: CDR1 SGHRS, CDR2 YFSETQ. The CDR3 runs to 15 residues. V was pared by 1 base and J by 5 bases, with 15 bases between. The CDR3 loop is CASSLLQGIGETQYF. As DNA, the CDR3 is TGCGCCAGCAGCTTGCTCCAGGGAATCGGGGAGACCCAGTACTTC. Full variable domain (remainder filled in from reference TRBV5-1 and TRBJ2-5): KAGVTQTPRYLIKTRGQQVTLSCSPISGHRSVSWYQQTPGQGLQFLFEYFSETQRNKGNFPGRFSGRQFSNSRSEMNVSTLELGDSALYLCASSLLQGIGETQYFGPGTRLLVL.

This clonotype was counted between two and nine times. The gene calls are TRBV12-3 or TRBV12-4 and TRBJ1-6, with D possibly being TRBD1 (5 bases). Trimming left V 2 bases short and J 7 bases short, with 9 bases between. The CDR3 totals 14 residues. CDR3 region: CASSLLGENSPLHF. Written as DNA, the CDR3 is TGTGCCAGCAGTTTATTGGGGGAAAATTCACCCCTCCACTTT.

Ten or more counts support this clonotype. The rearrangement joins TRBV7-2 to TRBJ2-1, with D perhaps assigned TRBD1 or TRBD2 (5 bases each). The germline V gene has CDR1 SGHTA and CDR2 FQGNSA. V lost 2 bases to trimming and J lost 8 bases, with 16 bases between them. The CDR3 length is 15 residues. Written as DNA, the CDR3 is TGTGCCAGCAGCTTAACGGGGTTAGTGGGGCATGAGCAGTTCTTC. Translation: CASSLTGLVGHEQFF.

The V call is TRBV12-3 or TRBV12-4, the J call TRBJ2-2; 11 bases line up with TRBD1. Trimming removed 7 bases from V and 7 bases from J; junction bases left unmatched: 5. The CDR3 length is 14 residues. The CDR3 reads CASNPGQGVGELFF. CDR3 nucleotide sequence: TGTGCCAGCAACCCGGGACAGGGGGTCGGGGAGCTGTTTTTT.

This chain uses TRBV27 with TRBJ2-2, with TRBD2 matching 7 bases. Germline CDR1 is MNHEY and CDR2 is SMNVEV (reference sequence). The CDR3 loop spans 15 amino acids. The trim removed 2 bases at V and 4 bases at J, leaving 4 bases unmatched. CDR3 DNA: TGTGCCAGCAGTTTAGCGGGAGTGATCACCGGGGAGCTGTTTTTT. It encodes CASSLAGVITGELFF.

The chain carries TRBV12-3 or TRBV12-4 and TRBJ1-1, with 10 positions matching TRBD1. The CDR3 length is 16 residues. The V gene end was trimmed by 6 bases and the J gene end by 4 bases; junction bases not matched to a gene: 11. The CDR3 is CASSPGTGVLGTEAFF. The CDR3 DNA reads as TGTGCCAGCAGCCCCGGGACAGGGGTATTGGGCACTGAAGCTTTCTTT.

The rearrangement joins TRBV5-6 to TRBJ2-1; 9 bases are shared with TRBD2. The CDR3 has 18 amino acids. Germline loops: CDR1 SGHDT, CDR2 YYEEEE. The J segment lost 2 bases and the V segment lost 0 bases, leaving 9 bases of the junction unmatched. The CDR3 nucleotides read TGTGCCAGCAGCTTGGAACTAGCGGGTGCCCTCACCTACAATGAGCAGTTCTTC. Amino acids: CASSLELAGALTYNEQFF.

With respect to this clonotype: With a much larger clone just one base away, this may be a read error. This sequence joins TRBV5-5 and TRBJ2-1; D ambiguous. Germline V gene sequence: CDR1 SGHKS, CDR2 YYEKEE (reference sequence). The CDR3 spans 13 residues. As DNA, the CDR3 is TGTGCCAGCAGCTTGGAAGTGATCAATGAGGAGTTCTTC. Translating it yields CASSLEVINEEFF.